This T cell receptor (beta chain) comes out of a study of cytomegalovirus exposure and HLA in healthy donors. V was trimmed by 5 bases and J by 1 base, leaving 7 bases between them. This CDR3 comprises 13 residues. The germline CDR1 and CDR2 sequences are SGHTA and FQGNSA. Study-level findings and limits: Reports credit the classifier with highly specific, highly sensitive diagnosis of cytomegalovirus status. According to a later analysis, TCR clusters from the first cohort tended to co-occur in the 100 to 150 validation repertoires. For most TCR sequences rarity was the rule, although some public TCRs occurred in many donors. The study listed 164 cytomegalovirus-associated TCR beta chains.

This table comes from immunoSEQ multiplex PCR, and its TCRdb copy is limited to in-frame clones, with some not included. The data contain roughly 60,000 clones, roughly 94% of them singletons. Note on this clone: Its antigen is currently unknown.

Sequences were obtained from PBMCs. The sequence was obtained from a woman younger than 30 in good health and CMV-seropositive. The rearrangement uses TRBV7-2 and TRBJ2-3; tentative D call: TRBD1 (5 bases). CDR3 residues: CASSPQGTDTQYF. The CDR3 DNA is TGTGCCAGCAGCCCACAGGGCACAGATACGCAGTATTTT.